The sequence of this TCR beta chain was determined in a study of blood T cell repertoires in COVID-19. Methods used by the authors: Quantification of nucleated cells was approximated via reference gene primer amplification. Sequencing used immunoSEQ multiplex PCR; TCRdb keeps in-frame clones, though not all of them. From that table come the V and J calls and clone size; the DNA was used to work out D and trimming. The table lists about 480,000 clones, roughly nine tenths of them singletons. The CDR3 extends over 15 amino acids. V gave up 6 bases and J gave up 5 bases; unmatched junction bases: 11. Germline values: CDR1 MNHEY, CDR2 SVGAGI.

Sequencing was done on a sample of peripheral blood. The chain joins TRBV6-5 to TRBJ2-5; 8 nucleotides align to TRBD1. The clonotype was recovered from a man younger than 35 with COVID-19, enrolled during active disease. CDR3 DNA: TGTGCCAGCAGGAGAGGACAGGGAGAGGGGGAGACCCAGTACTTC. Translating gives CASRRGQGEGETQYF.